A selection of T cell receptor beta chains follows, all from one sample in a study of shared clonotypes between healthy human individuals. The method was immunoSEQ multiplex PCR; TCRdb's version includes in-frame clones alone and lacks a portion of them. This table has more than 2,000,000 clones, more than 80% appearing once. The sample consisted of naive CD4+ T cells from PBMCs. Receptors originate from a man aged 18 to 29 in good health. Some clones in this sample may be carry-over from other donors' samples. Each CDR3 is given with its conserved first and last residue. A D gene is named only where the DNA matches it firmly. Only some rows state a clone size, as once, few, many or a class for expanded clones.

clone_size: NA
v_call: TRBV7-9
j_call: TRBJ1-2
d_call: TRBD1
cdr3_aa: CASSREGTGGAYGYTF
cdr3_nt: TGTGCCAGCAGCCGAGAAGGGACAGGGGGCGCGTATGGCTACACCTTC

clone_size: NA
v_call: TRBV13
j_call: TRBJ2-7
d_call: TRBD1
cdr3_aa: CASSNRGGEQYF
cdr3_nt: TGTGCCAGCAGTAACAGGGGCGGCGAGCAGTACTTC

clone_size: NA
v_call: TRBV15
j_call: TRBJ1-5
d_call: NA
cdr3_aa: CATSERNQPQHF
cdr3_nt: TGTGCCACCAGCGAGAGGAATCAGCCCCAGCATTTT

clone_size: NA
v_call: TRBV19
j_call: TRBJ2-7
d_call: NA
cdr3_aa: CASSREAGRTYEQYF
cdr3_nt: TGTGCCAGTAGCCGTGAGGCAGGGAGAACCTACGAGCAGTACTTC

clone_size: NA
v_call: TRBV6-5
j_call: TRBJ1-4
d_call: NA
cdr3_aa: CASTQGGEKLFF
cdr3_nt: TGTGCCAGCACCCAGGGTGGCGAAAAACTGTTTTTT

clone_size: NA
v_call: TRBV28
j_call: TRBJ1-2
d_call: NA
cdr3_aa: CASSLGRGEGYTF
cdr3_nt: TGTGCCAGCAGTTTGGGTCGGGGAGAGGGCTACACCTTC

clone_size: NA
v_call: TRBV6-1
j_call: TRBJ2-6
d_call: NA
cdr3_aa: CASSEDGRASGANVLTF
cdr3_nt: TGTGCCAGCAGTGAAGACGGCAGGGCCTCTGGGGCCAACGTCCTGACTTTC

clone_size: NA
v_call: TRBV7-9
j_call: TRBJ1-5
d_call: NA
cdr3_aa: CASSLGPNRGQPQHF
cdr3_nt: TGTGCCAGCAGCTTAGGTCCTAATAGGGGCCAGCCCCAGCATTTT

clone_size: NA
v_call: TRBV6-6
j_call: TRBJ2-7
d_call: NA
cdr3_aa: CASSYSHDVGEQYF
cdr3_nt: TGTGCCAGCAGTTACTCGCACGACGTGGGGGAGCAGTACTTC

clone_size: NA
v_call: TRBV7-2
j_call: TRBJ2-3
d_call: TRBD1
cdr3_aa: CASSSQGAPSTDTQYF
cdr3_nt: TGTGCCAGCAGCTCCCAGGGGGCACCCAGCACAGATACGCAGTATTTT

clone_size: NA
v_call: TRBV7-9
j_call: TRBJ1-1
d_call: TRBD1
cdr3_aa: CASSIQGAWNTEAFF
cdr3_nt: TGTGCCAGCAGCATACAGGGGGCTTGGAACACTGAAGCTTTCTTT

clone_size: once
v_call: TRBV6-1
j_call: TRBJ2-3
d_call: TRBD1
cdr3_aa: CASSEQGAGTDTQYF
cdr3_nt: TGTGCCAGCAGTGAACAGGGGGCCGGCACAGATACGCAGTATTTT

clone_size: NA
v_call: TRBV7-9
j_call: TRBJ2-1
d_call: NA
cdr3_aa: CASSTQGGAAYNEQFF
cdr3_nt: TGTGCCAGCAGCACCCAGGGGGGGGCGGCTTACAATGAGCAGTTCTTC

clone_size: NA
v_call: TRBV29-1
j_call: TRBJ2-6
d_call: TRBD2
cdr3_aa: CSVSGTSGSSGANVLTF
cdr3_nt: TGCAGCGTGTCTGGGACTAGCGGGAGCTCTGGGGCCAACGTCCTGACTTTC

clone_size: NA
v_call: TRBV6-5
j_call: TRBJ2-4
d_call: NA
cdr3_aa: CASRGQMQNIQYF
cdr3_nt: TGTGCCAGCCGGGGGCAGATGCAAAACATTCAGTACTTC

clone_size: NA
v_call: TRBV28
j_call: TRBJ2-5
d_call: NA
cdr3_aa: CASIPLRRGQETQYF
cdr3_nt: TGTGCCAGCATCCCTCTGAGGCGGGGTCAAGAGACCCAGTACTTC

clone_size: NA
v_call: TRBV29-1
j_call: TRBJ2-1
d_call: NA
cdr3_aa: CSVEELRYNEQFF
cdr3_nt: TGCAGCGTTGAAGAACTCCGATACAATGAGCAGTTCTTC

clone_size: NA
v_call: TRBV7-2
j_call: TRBJ2-7
d_call: NA
cdr3_aa: CASSLGRGRYEQYF
cdr3_nt: TGTGCCAGCAGCTTGGGACGTGGACGTTACGAGCAGTACTTC

clone_size: NA
v_call: TRBV28
j_call: TRBJ2-1
d_call: NA
cdr3_aa: CASRQAGPVGRDEQFF
cdr3_nt: TGTGCCAGCAGGCAGGCCGGACCCGTGGGCCGAGATGAGCAGTTCTTC

clone_size: NA
v_call: TRBV5-1
j_call: TRBJ2-5
d_call: TRBD1
cdr3_aa: CASSYGTAIQETQYF
cdr3_nt: TGCGCCAGCAGCTATGGGACAGCCATCCAAGAGACCCAGTACTTC

clone_size: NA
v_call: TRBV6-6
j_call: TRBJ2-2
d_call: NA
cdr3_aa: CASRKSADSGELFF
cdr3_nt: TGTGCCAGCAGAAAGAGCGCCGACTCCGGGGAGCTGTTTTTT

clone_size: NA
v_call: TRBV28
j_call: TRBJ2-7
d_call: TRBD1
cdr3_aa: CASREGTGGAEQYF
cdr3_nt: TGTGCCAGCAGGGAGGGGACAGGGGGAGCCGAGCAGTACTTC

clone_size: NA
v_call: TRBV28
j_call: TRBJ1-4
d_call: NA
cdr3_aa: CASSLWEDFAGTTNEKLFF
cdr3_nt: TGTGCCAGCAGTTTATGGGAGGATTTTGCGGGCACAACTAATGAAAAACTGTTTTTT

clone_size: NA
v_call: TRBV5-1
j_call: TRBJ2-3
d_call: NA
cdr3_aa: CASSLGGGPSTDTQYF
cdr3_nt: TGCGCCAGCAGCTTGGGAGGCGGACCTAGCACAGATACGCAGTATTTT

clone_size: NA
v_call: TRBV4-3
j_call: TRBJ2-5
d_call: TRBD1
cdr3_aa: CASSPDRAAETQYF
cdr3_nt: TGCGCCAGCAGCCCGGACAGGGCCGCGGAGACCCAGTACTTC

clone_size: NA
v_call: TRBV25-1
j_call: TRBJ2-1
d_call: TRBD2
cdr3_aa: CANNSGRANGDEQFF
cdr3_nt: TGTGCCAACAATAGCGGGAGGGCCAACGGCGATGAGCAGTTCTTC

clone_size: once
v_call: TRBV20-1
j_call: TRBJ2-1
d_call: NA
cdr3_aa: CSAKAPNEQFF
cdr3_nt: TGCAGTGCTAAAGCCCCGAATGAGCAGTTCTTC

clone_size: NA
v_call: TRBV6-5
j_call: TRBJ1-5
d_call: NA
cdr3_aa: CASSYSVYSNQPQHF
cdr3_nt: TGTGCCAGCAGTTACTCGGTATATAGCAATCAGCCCCAGCATTTT

clone_size: NA
v_call: TRBV5-3
j_call: TRBJ1-2
d_call: NA
cdr3_aa: CARSGCKYRVHGYTF
cdr3_nt: TGTGCCAGAAGCGGGTGTAAGTACAGGGTTCACGGCTACACCTTC

clone_size: few
v_call: TRBV7-3
j_call: TRBJ2-2
d_call: NA
cdr3_aa: CASSLNTGELFF
cdr3_nt: TGTGCCAGCAGCCTGAACACCGGGGAGCTGTTTTTT

clone_size: once
v_call: TRBV2
j_call: TRBJ1-2
d_call: NA
cdr3_aa: CASSPGPTYRDAGYGYTF
cdr3_nt: TGTGCCAGCAGCCCCGGACCAACCTACCGGGATGCGGGGTACGGCTACACCTTC

clone_size: NA
v_call: TRBV28
j_call: TRBJ2-7
d_call: TRBD2
cdr3_aa: CASSYGLAGGSGWEQYF
cdr3_nt: TGTGCCAGCAGCTATGGACTAGCGGGAGGCAGTGGGTGGGAGCAGTACTTC

clone_size: NA
v_call: TRBV28
j_call: TRBJ2-7
d_call: TRBD2
cdr3_aa: CASSFAGTSGYEQYF
cdr3_nt: TGTGCCAGCAGTTTCGCCGGGACTAGCGGCTACGAGCAGTACTTC

clone_size: NA
v_call: TRBV4-2
j_call: TRBJ2-3
d_call: TRBD2
cdr3_aa: CASSLGRTSGSPDTQYF
cdr3_nt: TGTGCCAGCAGCCTGGGGCGGACTAGCGGGAGTCCAGATACGCAGTATTTT

clone_size: NA
v_call: TRBV4-2
j_call: TRBJ1-4
d_call: TRBD1
cdr3_aa: CASSQGGQGGTNEKLFF
cdr3_nt: TGTGCCAGCAGCCAAGGAGGACAGGGAGGGACTAATGAAAAACTGTTTTTT

clone_size: NA
v_call: TRBV27
j_call: TRBJ2-7
d_call: TRBD2
cdr3_aa: CASSPDNLAGREQYF
cdr3_nt: TGTGCCAGCAGCCCCGATAACCTAGCGGGAAGGGAGCAGTACTTC

clone_size: NA
v_call: TRBV6-5
j_call: TRBJ1-1
d_call: TRBD1
cdr3_aa: CASSYTVGQVSPEAFF
cdr3_nt: TGTGCCAGCAGTTACACAGTCGGACAGGTGTCCCCTGAAGCTTTCTTT

clone_size: NA
v_call: TRBV6-5
j_call: TRBJ2-1
d_call: NA
cdr3_aa: CASSYSPTRTYNEQFF
cdr3_nt: TGTGCCAGCAGTTACTCTCCCACCCGCACCTACAATGAGCAGTTCTTC

clone_size: NA
v_call: TRBV19
j_call: TRBJ1-5
d_call: NA
cdr3_aa: CAPPGSNQPQHF
cdr3_nt: TGTGCTCCCCCAGGTAGCAATCAGCCCCAGCATTTT

clone_size: NA
v_call: TRBV5-1
j_call: TRBJ2-1
d_call: TRBD2
cdr3_aa: CASQSSGSGNEQFF
cdr3_nt: TGCGCCAGCCAGTCTAGCGGGAGTGGCAATGAGCAGTTCTTC

clone_size: NA
v_call: TRBV19
j_call: TRBJ2-1
d_call: NA
cdr3_aa: CASRVLGKSYNEQFF
cdr3_nt: TGTGCCAGTAGGGTATTGGGAAAGTCCTACAATGAGCAGTTCTTC

clone_size: NA
v_call: TRBV16
j_call: TRBJ1-5
d_call: TRBD1
cdr3_aa: CASSQTNLRIGGISNQPQHF
cdr3_nt: TGTGCCAGCAGCCAAACCAACCTCAGGATAGGGGGCATCAGCAATCAGCCCCAGCATTTT

clone_size: NA
v_call: TRBV6-5
j_call: TRBJ1-1
d_call: NA
cdr3_aa: CASKWNTEAFF
cdr3_nt: TGTGCCAGCAAGTGGAACACTGAAGCTTTCTTT

clone_size: NA
v_call: TRBV7-8
j_call: TRBJ2-5
d_call: NA
cdr3_aa: CASCRRARETQYF
cdr3_nt: TGTGCCAGCTGTCGGAGGGCCAGAGAGACCCAGTACTTC

clone_size: NA
v_call: TRBV30
j_call: TRBJ2-4
d_call: NA
cdr3_aa: CAHRDKAKNIQYF
cdr3_nt: TGTGCCCATAGAGATAAGGCCAAAAACATTCAGTACTTC

clone_size: NA
v_call: TRBV4-1
j_call: TRBJ2-2
d_call: NA
cdr3_aa: CASTKGWGRSTGELFF
cdr3_nt: TGCGCCAGCACTAAGGGTTGGGGGAGGAGCACCGGGGAGCTGTTTTTT

clone_size: NA
v_call: TRBV7-2
j_call: TRBJ2-3
d_call: NA
cdr3_aa: CASSPILGAQYF
cdr3_nt: TGTGCCAGCAGCCCTATTCTAGGGGCGCAGTATTTT

clone_size: NA
v_call: TRBV9
j_call: TRBJ1-6
d_call: NA
cdr3_aa: CASSADGKSPLHF
cdr3_nt: TGTGCCAGCAGCGCGGACGGGAAATCACCCCTCCACTTT

clone_size: NA
v_call: TRBV14
j_call: TRBJ2-1
d_call: NA
cdr3_aa: CASRTTSYNEQFF
cdr3_nt: TGTGCCAGCAGGACTACCTCCTACAATGAGCAGTTCTTC

clone_size: NA
v_call: TRBV5-1
j_call: TRBJ2-7
d_call: TRBD1
cdr3_aa: CASATGGSYEQYF
cdr3_nt: TGCGCCAGCGCAACAGGGGGTTCCTACGAGCAGTACTTC

clone_size: NA
v_call: TRBV5-1
j_call: TRBJ2-1
d_call: NA
cdr3_aa: CASSLAGTLSNEQFF
cdr3_nt: TGCGCCAGCAGCTTGGCTGGGACCCTTAGCAATGAGCAGTTCTTC

clone_size: NA
v_call: TRBV5-1
j_call: TRBJ2-7
d_call: NA
cdr3_aa: CASSLDPLAVSYEQYF
cdr3_nt: TGCGCCAGCAGCTTGGATCCCCTAGCAGTTTCCTACGAGCAGTACTTC

clone_size: NA
v_call: TRBV28
j_call: TRBJ2-7
d_call: TRBD2
cdr3_aa: CASTARLASSYEQYF
cdr3_nt: TGTGCCAGCACCGCGAGACTAGCGTCCTCCTACGAGCAGTACTTC

clone_size: NA
v_call: TRBV5-3
j_call: TRBJ2-7
d_call: NA
cdr3_aa: CARNLLGGLALSYEQYF
cdr3_nt: TGTGCCAGAAACCTGCTAGGGGGGCTAGCGCTCTCCTACGAGCAGTACTTC